The clone carrying this T cell receptor (beta chain) was found a few times. As yet, its antigen is unknown. This record belongs to a study of cytomegalovirus exposure and HLA in healthy donors. General study results and limits: With later analysis, a missense DCLRE1C variant became linked to TCR beta V- and J-gene trimming. In a later analysis, most CMV-associated TCR beta chains appeared HLA-restricted. Based on reports, TCR beta sequences accurately predicted HLA-A and HLA-B alleles for most subjects. Equally common other TCR beta chains were less clonally expanded than HLA-associated ones, a later analysis found.

Primers included in the PCR were 60 Vbeta and 13 Jbeta primers. Produced via immunoSEQ multiplex PCR; TCRdb's table is partial and in-frame only. Altogether some 100,000 clones are present, around two thirds being singletons, with the ten largest covering approximately 1.9%. The origin of this receptor is a human donor in good health. The sequenced sample was PBMCs.

CDR3 protein: CASSLGDSQETQYF. The CDR3 DNA reads as TGTGCCAGCAGCTTGGGGGACAGCCAAGAGACCCAGTACTTC. V is TRBV5-4 and J is TRBJ2-5; 7 bases align to TRBD1. The CDR3 sequence is 14 residues long. The ends lost 0 bases at V and 1 base at J; junction bases unmatched: 0. The germline V gene has CDR1 SGHNT and CDR2 YYREEE (reference sequence).